One and the same sample provided the 14 T cell receptor beta chains below, sequenced in a study of tumor-infiltrating lymphocytes in primary liver carcinoma. A constant-region primer primed TCR beta cDNA synthesis from about 530 ng of total RNA. Libraries for TCR beta were built through three nested multiplex PCR rounds, which together made up a slightly modified ARM-PCR procedure. TRBV1-TRBV30 forward primers paired with a C-beta reverse primer were used in the first two PCR rounds, which ran roughly 9 cycles each. TCRdb processed the multiplex PCR reads anew with MiXCR; each CDR3 protein has one entry. The sample lists 40,000 to 45,000 distinct CDR3 sequences; about 73% were seen once. Joint extraction of RNA and DNA used about 17-32 mg of bulk tissue that was unsorted. The sequencing input was liver tumor tissue from sampling region 2. Subset: tumor region T2, inferior pole. These receptors all come from a man between 35 and 55 years old with primary liver carcinoma and hepatitis B virus infection.

This clonotype was picked up many times. This chain joins TRBV2 and TRBJ2-2, with D possibly matching TRBD2 (6 bases). Between the trimmed V and J ends, which lost 2 bases and 10 bases, there was a span of 17 bases. The CDR3 covers 15 residues. Germline CDR1 SNHLY, CDR2 FYNNEI. CDR3 residues: CASSEKGTGLSELFF. The CDR3 coding sequence is TGTGCCAGCAGTGAAAAGGGGACGGGACTTTCGGAGCTGTTTTTT.

This clonotype was detected once. At one end the junction does not follow the germline gene, possibly because of a read error. V is TRBV6-2 or TRBV6-3 and J is TRBJ2-1; TRBD2 agrees at 12 bases. This CDR3 comprises 13 residues. CDR1 and CDR2 from the germline V gene are MNHEY and SVGEGT. Here the CDR3 DNA reads TGTGCTAGCAGGACTAGCGGGATCTGTGAGCAGTTCTTC. Protein sequence: CASRTSGICEQFF.

This clonotype was detected only a few times. A read error may be the cause here, since a much bigger clone is one base away. The chain has TRBV30 and TRBJ1-2; tentative D call: TRBD1 (5 bases). The ends were cut back, 2 bases at V and 6 bases at J, with 16 bases in the middle. CDR3 length: 14 amino acids. The V gene's germline CDR1 is GTSNPN and CDR2 SVGIG (reference sequence). The CDR3 sequence is CAWSSTNEGNGYTF. The CDR3 DNA sequence: TGTGCCTGGAGTTCAACCAACGAGGGGAATGGCTACACCTTC.

Details on this clonotype: The conserved closing phenylalanine or tryptophan is absent in this CDR3, likely reflecting a read error. V is TRBV7-9 and J is TRBJ2-5; 12 bases align to TRBD1. Germline V gene data show CDR1 as SEHNR and CDR2 as FQNEAQ (reference sequence). The CDR3 runs 15 residues. The trim removed 5 bases at V and 5 bases at J, leaving 6 bases unmatched. The CDR3 spells CASSPRDRGQETQYL. The CDR3 bases are TGTGCCAGCAGCCCCCGGGACAGGGGGCAGGAGACCCAGTACCTC.

The table lists this clonotype with many counts. The chain carries TRBV5-1 and TRBJ2-7; TRBD1 agrees at 8 bases. The CDR3 covers 14 residues. Trimming cost V 5 bases and J 6 bases; bases outside gene matches: 10. CDR1 and CDR2 from the germline V gene are SGHRS and YFSETQ. CDR3 bases: TGCGCCAGCAGGACTCGGGACAGGTTTGGCGAGCAGTACTTC. Translation gives CASRTRDRFGEQYF. Full variable domain (outside the CDR3, taken from reference TRBV5-1 and TRBJ2-7): KAGVTQTPRYLIKTRGQQVTLSCSPISGHRSVSWYQQTPGQGLQFLFEYFSETQRNKGNFPGRFSGRQFSNSRSEMNVSTLELGDSALYLCASRTRDRFGEQYFGPGTRLTVT.

On this clonotype: The CDR3 carries no conserved terminal phenylalanine or tryptophan, so it likely arises from a read error. This chain uses TRBV7-9 with TRBJ2-1; D is uncertain. The CDR3 runs 13 residues. Germline lookup yields CDR1 SEHNR and CDR2 FQNEAQ (reference sequence). CDR3 DNA: TGTGGCAGCAGCCAATCTCTGGTGAATGAGCAGTTCCTC. This sequence encodes CGSSQSLVNEQFL.

Regarding this clonotype: The junction departs from the called germline gene at one end, perhaps through a read error. This CDR3 is CASTSASDTYNDQFF. CDR3 in DNA: TGTGCTAGCACTTCCGCTAGCGACACCTACAATGACCAGTTCTTC. The V and J genes are TRBV12-3 or TRBV12-4 and TRBJ2-1, with a possible D match to TRBD2 (6 bases). The length of the CDR3 is 15 residues.

About this clonotype: The missing conserved phenylalanine or tryptophan at the end of this CDR3 makes a read error likely. The gene calls are TRBV28 and TRBJ2-3; D remains unclear. Germline lookup yields CDR1 MDHEN and CDR2 SYDVKM. The CDR3 is 13 residues long. Trimming removed 7 bases from V and 5 bases from J, with 13 bases in between. CDR3 coding DNA: TGTGCCAGCAATTCGGTTTTGAGAGATACGCAGTATTCT. Amino acids: CASNSVLRDTQYS.

As concerns this clonotype: In this CDR3 the conserved last residue, phenylalanine or tryptophan, is missing, so a read error is likely. The rearrangement joins TRBV11-3 to TRBJ1-5; D perhaps matches TRBD1 (5 bases). The CDR3 has 15 amino acids. Germline CDR1 reads SGHNT; CDR2 reads YENEEA. The CDR3 coding sequence is TGTGCCAGTAGCTTAGATCTGGGGGTGGTTCAGCCCCAGCATCTT. Its protein product is CASSLDLGVVQPQHL.

This clonotype turned up a few times. V and J are TRBV11-1 and TRBJ2-3, with unresolved D. The CDR3 runs to 13 residues. CDR1 is SGHAT and CDR2 is FQDESV in the germline V gene (reference sequence). V was trimmed by 4 bases and J by 3 bases, leaving 8 bases between them. CDR3 protein: CASSSIRTDTQYF. CDR3 bases: TGTGCCAGCAGCTCGATCCGAACAGATACGCAGTATTTT.

Remarks on this clonotype: A read error may account for a junction end that differs from germline. The chain has TRBV5-1 and TRBJ2-2; tentatively, D is TRBD1 (5 bases). Germline lookup yields CDR1 SGHRS and CDR2 YFSETQ. The CDR3 is 14 residues long. The CDR3 sequence: CASSPPGIARELFF. The CDR3 region has the DNA TGCGCGAGCAGCCCACCAGGGATCGCCCGGGAGCTGTTTTTT.

The J gene is TRBJ1-6, the V gene TRBV6-1, with 11 bases aligning to TRBD1. Germline values: CDR1 MNHNS, CDR2 SASEGT. V was pared by 10 bases and J by 7 bases, with 9 bases of the junction left unmatched. The length of the CDR3 is 15 residues. CDR3 coding DNA: TGTGCCAACAGACTAGGGACAGGGGGGAATTCACCCCTCCACTTT. Its translation: CANRLGTGGNSPLHF.

Comments on this clonotype: Germline is not matched at one junction end, which may reflect a read error. This chain links TRBV12-3 or TRBV12-4 with TRBJ1-5, with D uncertain. There are 14 residues in the CDR3. The CDR3 DNA is TGTGGCAGCAGTTTAGGTCTGGGGAATCAGGCCCAGCATTTT. Protein sequence: CGSSLGLGNQAQHF.

Note on this clonotype: One end of the junction fails to match germline, which may point to a read error. The CDR3 here is CASRVGFLGNTIYF. CDR3 DNA sequence: TGTGCCAGCAGGGTGGGGTTCCTCGGAAACACTATATATTTT. V and J are TRBV6-5 and TRBJ1-3; D is uncertain. This CDR3 spans 14 amino acids. Germline loops: CDR1 MNHEY, CDR2 SVGAGI.